These 14 T cell receptor beta chains came from one sample sequenced in a study of regulatory T cells in long-lasting Graves disease. Time point meaning: newly diagnosed GD, antithyroid drugs for less than 3 months. Isolated PBMC RNA provided the starting material for the TCR library. iRepertoire HTBI primers and Arm-PCR of CDR3 regions built TCR beta libraries. MiXCR was run by TCRdb on the multiplex PCR reads, yielding one entry per CDR3 protein. The sample has roughly 350,000 distinct CDR3 sequences; roughly a sixth are singletons. These data also featured in a second study, about T cells in Graves' hyperthyroidism and ophthalmopathy.

This sample comprised peripheral blood mononuclear cells (PBMCs), obtained at new diagnosis, from a patient treated with antithyroid drugs. The receptors derive from a man aged 35-49 years with Graves disease.

The chain combines TRBV19 with TRBJ1-1; TRBD1 agrees at 9 bases. V was pared by 7 bases and J by 4 bases, with 13 bases of the junction left unmatched. The CDR3 runs to 16 residues. In germline, CDR1 is LNHDA, CDR2 SQIVND (reference sequence). Here the CDR3 DNA reads TGTGCCAGTATCCCGGGACAGGGATTCCGGACCACTGAAGCTTTCTTT. Its protein product is CASIPGQGFRTTEAFF.

This clonotype appeared many times. The rearrangement uses TRBV27 and TRBJ2-5, with 9 nucleotides matching TRBD1. V lost 5 bases, J lost 0 bases, and 10 bases stayed unmatched. CDR1 is MNHEY and CDR2 is SMNVEV in the germline V gene (reference sequence). The CDR3 totals 17 residues. The CDR3 here is CASSQGTGRRYQETQYF. CDR3 DNA: TGTGCCAGCAGTCAAGGGACAGGGCGCCGGTACCAAGAGACCCAGTACTTC.

The table lists this clonotype with many counts. The junction does not match germline at one end; this may be a read error. The rearrangement joins TRBV7-7 to TRBJ2-3; 8 bases agree with TRBD1. There are 14 residues in the CDR3. Germline V gives CDR1 SSHAT, CDR2 FNYEAQ (reference sequence). CDR3 region: CASSSDRATDTQYF. CDR3 coding DNA: TGTGCTAGCAGCTCGGACAGGGCCACAGATACGCAGTATTTT.

The sample holds a few counts of this clonotype. One base away lies a much larger clone, so this may be a sequencing read error. J is TRBJ2-1 and V is TRBV7-3; TRBD1 or TRBD2 may be the D gene (5 bases each). CDR1 is SGHTA and CDR2 is FQGTGA in the germline V gene. The CDR3 runs to 13 residues. The CDR3 DNA follows: TGTGTCAGCAGCCGGGGCCGTGGCAATGAGCAGTTCTTC. Translated, it gives CVSSRGRGNEQFF.

This clonotype occurred a few times. This chain's CDR3 is CASSLAEGGSQHF. As DNA, the CDR3 is TGTGCCAGCAGCTTAGCGGAGGGCGGCTCCCAGCATTTT. The chain combines TRBV7-9 with TRBJ1-5; the D is unclear. The germline CDR1 and CDR2 sequences are SEHNR and FQNEAQ (reference sequence). V was shortened by 0 bases and J by 11 bases, with 11 bases between the two germline ends. The CDR3 is made up of 13 amino acids.

Worth noting for this clonotype: A read error is possible here, since a much larger clone lies one base away. The chain couples TRBV3-1 to TRBJ2-7; D is possibly TRBD1 (7 bases). CDR3 size: 14 residues. Germline CDR1 and CDR2: LGHDT and YNNKEL (reference sequence). V was shortened by 4 bases and J by 5 bases, with 15 bases between the two germline ends. Here the CDR3 reads CASSPSQGGHEQYF. As DNA, the CDR3 is TGTGCCAGCAGCCCCTCCCAGGGGGGCCACGAGCAGTACTTC.

This clonotype was counted ten times or more. This sequence joins TRBV2 and TRBJ2-3; 7 bases match TRBD1. The ends lost 3 bases at V and 3 bases at J; junction bases unmatched: 3. Germline V gene lookup returns CDR1 SNHLY and CDR2 FYNNEI. The CDR3 is 14 residues long. CDR3 residues: CASSETGWTDTQYF. Here the CDR3 DNA reads TGTGCCAGCAGTGAGACAGGGTGGACAGATACGCAGTATTTT.

This clonotype was detected a few times. A far larger clone is just one base off, so this is likely a read error. The chain uses TRBV20-1 and TRBJ2-3; tentative D call: TRBD1 (6 bases). The end of the DNA is better explained by TRBJ2-5, so the J call may be wrong. The germline V gene has CDR1 DFQATT and CDR2 SNEGSKA (reference sequence). The length of the CDR3 is 13 residues. CDR3 sequence reads: CNASSPGQHTQYF. CDR3 coding DNA: TGCAATGCTAGTTCTCCGGGACAACACACCCAGTACTTC.

The genes are TRBV5-6 and TRBJ1-6; D is possibly TRBD1 (5 bases). Germline CDR1 and CDR2: SGHDT and YYEEEE. This CDR3 is built from 14 residues. The V end was cut by 4 bases, the J end by 9 bases, with 14 bases between. The CDR3 here is CASSPVRGRSPLHF. DNA of the CDR3: TGTGCCAGCAGCCCGGTACGGGGACGTTCACCCCTCCACTTT.

This clonotype was seen at least ten times. The J gene is TRBJ1-5, the V gene TRBV28; 7 bases are a match to TRBD1. This CDR3 is built from 11 residues. With 2 bases clipped from V and 16 bases from J, the junction kept 5 bases outside the gene matches. The germline CDR1 and CDR2 sequences are MDHEN and SYDVKM. Here the CDR3 DNA reads TGTGCCAGCAGTTTAGGAGGGGGCGCCCATTTT. Its protein is CASSLGGGAHF.

This clonotype was recorded at least ten times. The rearrangement joins TRBV7-3 to TRBJ2-2; D not resolved. V was shortened by 5 bases and J by 1 base, with 5 bases between the two germline ends. Looked up from germline, CDR1 is SGHTA and CDR2 is FQGTGA. This CDR3 is 13 amino acids long. DNA of the CDR3: TGTGCCAGCAGCATACAGAACACCGGGGAGCTGTTTTTT. Residues: CASSIQNTGELFF.

Here the CDR3 reads CASSEPGQGPTDTQYF. The CDR3 bases are TGTGCCAGCAGCGAGCCGGGACAGGGGCCCACAGATACGCAGTATTTT. The V and J genes are TRBV5-8 and TRBJ2-3; 10 bases fit TRBD1. The V gene end was trimmed by 4 bases and the J gene end by 2 bases; junction bases not matched to a gene: 7. Germline-derived CDR1 and CDR2 are SGHTS and YDEGEE. The CDR3 runs 16 residues.

This clonotype turned up a few times. The chain has TRBV6-1 and TRBJ1-6, with TRBD1 identical over 7 bases. V lost 6 bases to trimming and J lost 9 bases; unmatched junction nucleotides: 8. Germline V gene lookup returns CDR1 MNHNS and CDR2 SASEGT. This CDR3 is 14 amino acids long. CDR3 bases: TGTGCCAGCAGAGAAACAGGGGTGGCTTCACCCCTCCACTTT. Translated: CASRETGVASPLHF.

This clonotype has a handful of counts. The genes are TRBV5-4 and TRBJ2-5, with 8 bases lining up with TRBD1. Germline values: CDR1 SGHNT, CDR2 YYREEE (reference sequence). Trimming at V came to 4 bases and at J to 1 base, leaving 6 bases not matched to a gene. The CDR3 is 15 residues long. Here the CDR3 reads CASSVRTGPQETQYF. The CDR3 DNA reads TGTGCCAGCAGCGTGAGGACAGGGCCCCAAGAGACCCAGTACTTC.